Detailed here is one T cell receptor beta chain. This entry belongs to a study of control samples from healthy donors and cancer patients. TCRdb's table, derived via immunoSEQ multiplex PCR, lists solely in-frame clones and lacks some. Among about 150,000 clones, approximately 93% were seen once, and the ten largest hold more than 2%. The CDR3 runs 15 residues. Trimming at V came to 1 base and at J to 7 bases, leaving 3 bases not matched to a gene. The germline V gene encodes CDR1 LGHDT and CDR2 YNNKEL (reference sequence). Specimen: blood. V is TRBV3-1 (or the pseudogene TRBV3-2) and J is TRBJ2-1; 11 nucleotides agree with TRBD2. This TCR was recovered from a man aged 45 to 65 in good health. CDR3 in amino acids: CASSQAASGRNEQFF. The CDR3 bases are TGTGCCAGCAGCCAAGCGGCTAGCGGGAGGAATGAGCAGTTCTTC.